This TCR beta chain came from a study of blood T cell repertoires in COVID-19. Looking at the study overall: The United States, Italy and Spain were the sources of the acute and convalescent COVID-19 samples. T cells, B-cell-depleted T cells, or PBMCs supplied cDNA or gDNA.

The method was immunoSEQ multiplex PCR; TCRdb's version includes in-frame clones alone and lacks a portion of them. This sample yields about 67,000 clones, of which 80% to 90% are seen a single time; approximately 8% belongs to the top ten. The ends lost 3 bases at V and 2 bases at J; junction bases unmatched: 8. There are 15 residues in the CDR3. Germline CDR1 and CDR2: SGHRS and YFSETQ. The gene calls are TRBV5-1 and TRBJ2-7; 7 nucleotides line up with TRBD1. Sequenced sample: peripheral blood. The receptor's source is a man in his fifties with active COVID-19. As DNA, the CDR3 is TGCGCCAGCAGCTCCTGGACAGGTAGAACCTACGAGCAGTACTTC. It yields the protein CASSSWTGRTYEQYF.